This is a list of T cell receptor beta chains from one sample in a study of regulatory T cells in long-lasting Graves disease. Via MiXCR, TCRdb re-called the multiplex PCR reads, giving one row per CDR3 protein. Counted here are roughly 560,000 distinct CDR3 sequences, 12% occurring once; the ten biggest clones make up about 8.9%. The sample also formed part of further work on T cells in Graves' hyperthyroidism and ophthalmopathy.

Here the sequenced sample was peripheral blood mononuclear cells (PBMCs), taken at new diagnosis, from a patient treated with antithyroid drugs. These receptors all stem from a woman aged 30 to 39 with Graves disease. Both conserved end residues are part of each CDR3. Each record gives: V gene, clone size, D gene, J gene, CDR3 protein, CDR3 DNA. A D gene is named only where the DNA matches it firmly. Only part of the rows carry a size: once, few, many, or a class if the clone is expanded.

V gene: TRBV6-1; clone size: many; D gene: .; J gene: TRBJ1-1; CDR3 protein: CASSEGWAVTEAFF; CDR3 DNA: TGTGCCAGCAGTGAAGGGTGGGCGGTCACTGAAGCTTTCTTT
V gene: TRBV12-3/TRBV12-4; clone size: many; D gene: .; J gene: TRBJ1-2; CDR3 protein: CASSSVAGPYGYTF; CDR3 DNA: TGTGCCAGCAGTTCGGTTGCCGGCCCGTATGGCTACACCTTC
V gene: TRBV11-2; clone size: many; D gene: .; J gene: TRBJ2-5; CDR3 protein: CASSSPPQETQYF; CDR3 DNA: TGTGCCAGCAGCTCACCCCCTCAAGAGACCCAGTACTTC
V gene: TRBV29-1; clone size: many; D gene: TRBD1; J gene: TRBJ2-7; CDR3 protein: CSFSRGQGYEQYF; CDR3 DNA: TGCAGCTTCTCACGGGGACAGGGCTACGAGCAGTACTTC
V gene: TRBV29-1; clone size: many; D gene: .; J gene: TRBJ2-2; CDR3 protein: CSATNWAGELFF; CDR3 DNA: TGCAGCGCGACTAACTGGGCCGGGGAGCTGTTTTTT
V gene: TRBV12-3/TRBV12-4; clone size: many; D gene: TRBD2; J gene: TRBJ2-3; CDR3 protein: CASSVRLAGSSDTQYF; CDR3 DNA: TGTGCCAGCAGTGTCCGACTAGCGGGAAGCTCAGATACGCAGTATTTT
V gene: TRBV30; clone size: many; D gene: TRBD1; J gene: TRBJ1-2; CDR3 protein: CAWHGTGSPIPYGYTF; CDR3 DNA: TGTGCCTGGCATGGGACAGGAAGCCCGATCCCCTATGGCTACACCTTC
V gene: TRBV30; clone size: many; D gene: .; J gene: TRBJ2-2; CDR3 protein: CAWRDRPNTGELFF; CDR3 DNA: TGTGCCTGGAGGGACAGACCGAACACCGGGGAGCTGTTTTTT
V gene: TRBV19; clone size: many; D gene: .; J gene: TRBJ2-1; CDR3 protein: CASSILSSYNEQFF; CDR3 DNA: TGTGCCAGTAGTATTCTGAGCTCCTACAATGAGCAGTTCTTC
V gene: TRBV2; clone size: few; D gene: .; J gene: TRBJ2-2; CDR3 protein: CASSPTDPGGGGELFF; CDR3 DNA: TGTGCCAGCAGTCCCACGGACCCAGGAGGGGGAGGGGAGCTGTTTTTT
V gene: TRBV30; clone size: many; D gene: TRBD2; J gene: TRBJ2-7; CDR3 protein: CAWSLIAGGPHEQYF; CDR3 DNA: TGTGCCTGGAGTCTAATAGCGGGAGGGCCGCACGAGCAGTACTTC
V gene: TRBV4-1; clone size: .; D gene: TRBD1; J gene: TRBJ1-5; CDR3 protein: CASSQLPGQGGQPQHF; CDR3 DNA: TGCGCCAGCAGCCAGCTTCCGGGACAGGGGGGGCAGCCCCAGCATTTT
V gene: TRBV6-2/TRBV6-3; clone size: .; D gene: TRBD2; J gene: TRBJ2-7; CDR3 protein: CASRLAGGNSYEQYF; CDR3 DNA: TGTGCCAGCAGACTAGCGGGAGGTAACTCCTACGAGCAGTACTTC
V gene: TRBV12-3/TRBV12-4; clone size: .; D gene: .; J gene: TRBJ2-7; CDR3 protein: CASSLGYRKGDEQYF; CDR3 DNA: TGTGCCAGCAGTTTAGGATACAGGAAAGGGGACGAGCAGTACTTC
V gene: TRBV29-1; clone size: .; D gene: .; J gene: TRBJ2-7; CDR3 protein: CSVGLDPYEQYF; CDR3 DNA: TGCAGCGTTGGCCTCGACCCCTACGAGCAGTACTTC
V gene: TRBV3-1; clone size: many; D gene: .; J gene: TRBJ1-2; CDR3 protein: CASSQGGGYTF; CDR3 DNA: TGTGCCAGCAGCCAGGGGGGTGGCTACACCTTC
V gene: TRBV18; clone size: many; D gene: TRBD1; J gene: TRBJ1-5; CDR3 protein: CASSHRGTNQPQHF; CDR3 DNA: TGTGCCAGCTCTCACAGGGGGACTAATCAGCCCCAGCATTTT
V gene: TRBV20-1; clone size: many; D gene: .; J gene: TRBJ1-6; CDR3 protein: CSAGPGEGSPLHF; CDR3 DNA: TGCAGTGCTGGCCCAGGGGAGGGTTCACCCCTCCACTTT
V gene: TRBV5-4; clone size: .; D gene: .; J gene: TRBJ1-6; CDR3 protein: CASSPRTDSPLHF; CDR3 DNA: TGTGCCAGCAGCCCACGGACCGATTCACCCCTCCACTTT
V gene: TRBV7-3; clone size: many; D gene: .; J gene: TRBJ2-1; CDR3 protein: CASSLGLTDEQFF; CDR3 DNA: TGTGCCAGCAGCTTAGGTTTGACAGATGAGCAGTTCTTC
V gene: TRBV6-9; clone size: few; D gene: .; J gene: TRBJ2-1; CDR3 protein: CASSYVGSYYNEQFF; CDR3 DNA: TGTGCCAGCAGTTACGTCGGGAGTTACTACAATGAGCAGTTCTTC
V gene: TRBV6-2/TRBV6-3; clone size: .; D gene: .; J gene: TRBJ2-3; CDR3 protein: CASSRGGTHYTQYF; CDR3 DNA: TGTGCCAGCAGCAGGGGAGGGACCCACTATACGCAGTATTTT
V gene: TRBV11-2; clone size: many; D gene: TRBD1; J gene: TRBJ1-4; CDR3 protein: CASSPPRTGTGGREKLFF; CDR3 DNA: TGTGCCAGCAGCCCCCCCCGAACCGGGACAGGGGGCAGAGAAAAACTGTTTTTT
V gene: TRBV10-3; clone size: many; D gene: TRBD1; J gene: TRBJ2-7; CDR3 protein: CAIRVGQGSNEQYF; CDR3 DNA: TGTGCCATTAGGGTGGGACAGGGTAGCAACGAGCAGTACTTC
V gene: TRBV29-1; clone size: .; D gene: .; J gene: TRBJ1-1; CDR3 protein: CSVQGRANTEAFF; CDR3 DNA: TGCAGCGTCCAGGGACGGGCTAACACTGAAGCTTTCTTT
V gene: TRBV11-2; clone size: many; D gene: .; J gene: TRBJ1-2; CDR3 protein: CASSFRDSQTNYGYTF; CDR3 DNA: TGTGCCAGCAGCTTCCGGGACTCTCAGACTAACTATGGCTACACCTTC
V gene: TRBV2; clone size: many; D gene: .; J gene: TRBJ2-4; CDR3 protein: CASSGEQLAKNIQYF; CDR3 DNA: TGTGCCAGCAGTGGTGAACAACTAGCCAAAAACATTCAGTACTTC
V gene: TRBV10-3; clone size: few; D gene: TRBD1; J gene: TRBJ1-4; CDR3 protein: CAISEFGTGEAEKLFF; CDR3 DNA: TGTGCCATCAGTGAATTTGGGACAGGGGAGGCAGAAAAACTGTTTTTT